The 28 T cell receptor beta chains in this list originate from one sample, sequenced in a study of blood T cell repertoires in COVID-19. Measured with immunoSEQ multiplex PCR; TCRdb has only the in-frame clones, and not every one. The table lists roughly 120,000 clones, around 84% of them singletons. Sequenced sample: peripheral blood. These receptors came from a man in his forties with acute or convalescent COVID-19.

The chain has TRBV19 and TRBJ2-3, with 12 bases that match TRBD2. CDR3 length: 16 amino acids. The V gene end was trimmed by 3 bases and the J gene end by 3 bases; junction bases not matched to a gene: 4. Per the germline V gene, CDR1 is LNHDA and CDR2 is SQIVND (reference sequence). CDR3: CASSILAGGPTDTQYF. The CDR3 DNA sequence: TGTGCCAGTAGTATTCTAGCGGGGGGGCCTACAGATACGCAGTATTTT.

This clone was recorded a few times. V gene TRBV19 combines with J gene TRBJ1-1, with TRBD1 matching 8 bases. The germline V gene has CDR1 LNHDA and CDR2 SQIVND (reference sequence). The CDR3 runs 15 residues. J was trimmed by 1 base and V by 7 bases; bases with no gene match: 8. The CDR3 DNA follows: TGTGCCAGTACCGGTCAGGGGGCGGGGAACACTGAAGCTTTCTTT. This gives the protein CASTGQGAGNTEAFF.

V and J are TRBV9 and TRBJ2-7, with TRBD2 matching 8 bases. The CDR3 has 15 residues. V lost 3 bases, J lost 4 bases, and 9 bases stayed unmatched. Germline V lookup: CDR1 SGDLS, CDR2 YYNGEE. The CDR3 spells CASSARSGVFYEQYF. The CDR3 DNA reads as TGTGCCAGCAGCGCACGTAGCGGGGTGTTTTACGAGCAGTACTTC.

CDR3 sequence (DNA): TGTGCCAGCAGTGAGGGGACAGGGGGGGGTGAAAAACTGTTTTTT. This translates into CASSEGTGGGEKLFF. The chain couples TRBV6-1 to TRBJ1-4, with 11 bases lining up with TRBD1. The V gene end was trimmed by 3 bases and the J gene end by 7 bases; junction bases not matched to a gene: 4. The CDR3 is 15 residues long. Germline loops: CDR1 MNHNS, CDR2 SASEGT.

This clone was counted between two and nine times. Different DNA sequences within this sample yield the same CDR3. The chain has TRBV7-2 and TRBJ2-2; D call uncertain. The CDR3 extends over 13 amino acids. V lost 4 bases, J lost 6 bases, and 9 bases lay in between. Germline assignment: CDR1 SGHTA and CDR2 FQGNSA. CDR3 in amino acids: CASSSRSAGELFF. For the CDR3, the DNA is TGTGCCAGCAGCTCAAGATCAGCCGGGGAGCTGTTTTTT.

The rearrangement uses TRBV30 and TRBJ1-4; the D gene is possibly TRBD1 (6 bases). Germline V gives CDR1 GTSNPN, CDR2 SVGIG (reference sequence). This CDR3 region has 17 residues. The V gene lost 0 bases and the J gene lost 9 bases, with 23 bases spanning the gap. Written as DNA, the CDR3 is TGTGCCTGGAGTGTACAAAGACAGGCCCTAAACAGGCAAAAACTGTTTTTT. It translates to CAWSVQRQALNRQKLFF.

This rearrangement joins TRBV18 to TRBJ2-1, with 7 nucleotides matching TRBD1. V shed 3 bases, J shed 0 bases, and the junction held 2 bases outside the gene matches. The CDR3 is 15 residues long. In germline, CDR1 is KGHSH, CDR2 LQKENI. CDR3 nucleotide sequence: TGTGCCAGCTCACCGGGGACAGCCTCCTACAATGAGCAGTTCTTC. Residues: CASSPGTASYNEQFF. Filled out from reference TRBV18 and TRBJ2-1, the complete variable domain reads NAGVMQNPRHLVRRRGQEARLRCSPMKGHSHVYWYRQLPEEGLKFMVYLQKENIIDESGMPKERFSAEFPKEGPSILRIQQVVRGDSAAYFCASSPGTASYNEQFFGPGTRLTVL.

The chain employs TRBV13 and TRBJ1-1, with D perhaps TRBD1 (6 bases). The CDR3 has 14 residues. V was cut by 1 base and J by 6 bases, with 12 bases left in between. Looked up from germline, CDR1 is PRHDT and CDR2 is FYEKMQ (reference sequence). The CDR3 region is CASSLAGAWAEAFF. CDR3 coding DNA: TGTGCCAGCAGCTTAGCAGGGGCGTGGGCTGAAGCTTTCTTT.

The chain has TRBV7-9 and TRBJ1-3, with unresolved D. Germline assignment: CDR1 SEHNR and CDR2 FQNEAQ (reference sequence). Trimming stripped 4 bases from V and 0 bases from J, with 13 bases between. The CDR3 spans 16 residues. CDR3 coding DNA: TGTGCCAGCAGCTCTTACAGTCACCGCTCTGGAAACACCATATATTTT. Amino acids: CASSSYSHRSGNTIYF.

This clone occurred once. The CDR3 coding sequence is TGTGCCAGTAGACAGGGCTATAGCAATCAGCCCCAGCATTTT. Amino acid sequence: CASRQGYSNQPQHF. This chain links TRBV19 with TRBJ1-5; a possible D gene is TRBD1 (6 bases). Looked up from germline, CDR1 is LNHDA and CDR2 is SQIVND (reference sequence). This CDR3 comprises 14 residues. The V gene lost 6 bases and the J gene lost 0 bases, with 9 bases spanning the gap.

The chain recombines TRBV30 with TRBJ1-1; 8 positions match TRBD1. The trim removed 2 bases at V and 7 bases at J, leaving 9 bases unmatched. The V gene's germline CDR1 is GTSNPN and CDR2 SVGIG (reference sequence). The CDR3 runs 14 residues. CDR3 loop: CAWSPMDRVDEAFF. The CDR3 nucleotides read TGTGCCTGGAGTCCCATGGACAGGGTAGATGAAGCTTTCTTT. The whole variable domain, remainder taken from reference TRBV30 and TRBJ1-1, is SQTIHQWPATLVQPVGSPLSLECTVEGTSNPNLYWYRQAAGRGLQLLFYSVGIGQISSEVPQNLSASRPQDRQFILSSKKLLLSDSGFYLCAWSPMDRVDEAFFGQGTRLTVV.

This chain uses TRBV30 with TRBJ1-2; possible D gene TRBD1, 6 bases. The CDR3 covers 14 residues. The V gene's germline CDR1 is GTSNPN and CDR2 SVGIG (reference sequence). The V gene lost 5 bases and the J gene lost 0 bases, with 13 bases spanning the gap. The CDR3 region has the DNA TGTGCCTGGGGGAGGGACATTACTAACTATGGCTACACCTTC. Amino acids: CAWGRDITNYGYTF.

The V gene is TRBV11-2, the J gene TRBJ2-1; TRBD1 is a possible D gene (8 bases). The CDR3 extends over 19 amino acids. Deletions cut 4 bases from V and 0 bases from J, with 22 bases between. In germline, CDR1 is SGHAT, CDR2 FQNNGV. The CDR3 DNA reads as TGTGCCAGCAGCTCGACCCCCGACAGGGGACTAAACTCCTACAATGAGCAGTTCTTC. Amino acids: CASSSTPDRGLNSYNEQFF.

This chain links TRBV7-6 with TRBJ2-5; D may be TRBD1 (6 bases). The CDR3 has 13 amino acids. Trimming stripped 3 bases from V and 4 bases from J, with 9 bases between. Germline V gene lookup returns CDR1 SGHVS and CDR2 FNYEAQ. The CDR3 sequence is CASSFPDRETQYF. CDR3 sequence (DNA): TGTGCCAGCAGCTTTCCGGACAGAGAGACCCAGTACTTC.

As DNA, the CDR3 is TGTGCCAGCAGCACGGGACAGTCCTACGAGCAGTACTTC. As protein: CASSTGQSYEQYF. V gene TRBV9 combines with J gene TRBJ2-7, with 7 bases aligning to TRBD1. V lost 4 bases and J lost 1; bases outside the gene matches: 2. The CDR3 covers 13 residues. CDR1 is SGDLS, CDR2 YYNGEE, per germline.

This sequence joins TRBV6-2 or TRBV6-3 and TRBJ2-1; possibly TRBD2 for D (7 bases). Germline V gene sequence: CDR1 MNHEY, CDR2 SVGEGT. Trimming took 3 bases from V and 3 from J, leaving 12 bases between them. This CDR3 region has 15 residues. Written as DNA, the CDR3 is TGTGCCAGCAGTTATAGGGGGGGAAACTACAATGAGCAGTTCTTC. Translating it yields CASSYRGGNYNEQFF.

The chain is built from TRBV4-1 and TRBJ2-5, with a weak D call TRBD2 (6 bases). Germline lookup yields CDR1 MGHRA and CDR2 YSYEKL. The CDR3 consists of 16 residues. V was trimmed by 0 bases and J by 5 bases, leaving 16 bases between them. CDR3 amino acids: CASSQDQPQGGETQYF. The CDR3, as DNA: TGCGCCAGCAGCCAAGATCAACCCCAAGGAGGGGAGACCCAGTACTTC.

The CDR3 is CASNRQGPTDTQYF. For the CDR3, the DNA is TGTGCCAGCAACAGACAGGGACCCACAGATACGCAGTATTTT. The chain joins TRBV9 to TRBJ2-3, with 7 positions matching TRBD1. V dropped 6 bases and J dropped 2; count of bases not matched to a gene: 6. The CDR3 loop spans 14 amino acids. From germline, CDR1 is SGDLS and CDR2 YYNGEE. Using reference TRBV9 and TRBJ2-3 for the parts outside the CDR3, the full variable domain is DSGVTQTPKHLITATGQRVTLRCSPRSGDLSVYWYQQSLDQGLQFLIQYYNGEERAKGNILERFSAQQFPDLHSELNLSSLELGDSALYFCASNRQGPTDTQYFGPGTRLTVL.

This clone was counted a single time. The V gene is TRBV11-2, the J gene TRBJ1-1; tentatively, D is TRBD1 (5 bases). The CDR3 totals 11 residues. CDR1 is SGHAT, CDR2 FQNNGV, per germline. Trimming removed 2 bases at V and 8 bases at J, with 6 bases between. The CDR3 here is CASSLNREAFF. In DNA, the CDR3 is TGTGCCAGCAGCTTAAACAGGGAAGCTTTCTTT. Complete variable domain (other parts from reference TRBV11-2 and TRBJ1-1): EAGVAQSPRYKIIEKRQSVAFWCNPISGHATLYWYQQILGQGPKLLIQFQNNGVVDDSQLPKDRFSAERLKGVDSTLKIQPAKLEDSAVYLCASSLNREAFFGQGTRLTVV.

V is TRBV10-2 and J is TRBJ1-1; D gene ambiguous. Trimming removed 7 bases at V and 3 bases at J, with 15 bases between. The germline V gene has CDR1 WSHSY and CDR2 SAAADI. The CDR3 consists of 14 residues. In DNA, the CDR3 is TGCGCCAGCACCTGGCAGGTCAGTGACACTGAAGCTTTCTTT. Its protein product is CASTWQVSDTEAFF.

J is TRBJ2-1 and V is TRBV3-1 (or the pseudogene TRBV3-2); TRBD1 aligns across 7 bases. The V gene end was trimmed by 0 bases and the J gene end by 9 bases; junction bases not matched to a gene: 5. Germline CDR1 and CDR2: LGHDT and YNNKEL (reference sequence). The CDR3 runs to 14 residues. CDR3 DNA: TGTGCCAGCAGCCAAGATTATGGACAGGCTGAGCAGTTCTTC. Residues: CASSQDYGQAEQFF.

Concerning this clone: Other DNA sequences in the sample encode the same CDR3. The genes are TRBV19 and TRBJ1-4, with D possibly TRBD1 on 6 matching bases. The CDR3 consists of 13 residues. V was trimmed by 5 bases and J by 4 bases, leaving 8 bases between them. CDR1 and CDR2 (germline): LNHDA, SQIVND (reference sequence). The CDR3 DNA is TGTGCCAGTAGTCCGGACAGTAATGAAAAACTGTTTTTT. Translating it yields CASSPDSNEKLFF.

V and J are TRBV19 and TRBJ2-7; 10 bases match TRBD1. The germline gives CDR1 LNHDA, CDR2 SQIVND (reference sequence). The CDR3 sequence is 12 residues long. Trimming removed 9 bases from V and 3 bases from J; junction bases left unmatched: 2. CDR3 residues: CASRDRGYEQYF. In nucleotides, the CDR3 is TGTGCCAGCAGGGACAGGGGCTACGAGCAGTACTTC.

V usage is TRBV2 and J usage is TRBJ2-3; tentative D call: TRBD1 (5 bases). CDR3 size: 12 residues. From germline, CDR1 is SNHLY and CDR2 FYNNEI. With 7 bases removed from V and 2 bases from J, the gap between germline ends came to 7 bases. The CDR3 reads CASKTDTDTQYF. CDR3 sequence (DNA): TGTGCCAGCAAGACAGACACAGATACGCAGTATTTT.

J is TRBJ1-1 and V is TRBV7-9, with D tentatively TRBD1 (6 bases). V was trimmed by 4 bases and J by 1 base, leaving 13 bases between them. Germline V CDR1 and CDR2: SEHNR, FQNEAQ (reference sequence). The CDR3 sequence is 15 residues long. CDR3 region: CASSSGQQGNTEAFF. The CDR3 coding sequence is TGTGCCAGCAGCTCAGGCCAACAGGGGAACACTGAAGCTTTCTTT.

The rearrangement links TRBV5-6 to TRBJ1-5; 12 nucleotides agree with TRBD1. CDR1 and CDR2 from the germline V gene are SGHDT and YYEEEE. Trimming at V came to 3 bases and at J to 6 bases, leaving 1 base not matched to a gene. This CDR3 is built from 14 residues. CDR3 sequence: CASSWGQGAQPQHF. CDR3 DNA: TGTGCCAGCAGCTGGGGACAGGGGGCTCAGCCCCAGCATTTT.

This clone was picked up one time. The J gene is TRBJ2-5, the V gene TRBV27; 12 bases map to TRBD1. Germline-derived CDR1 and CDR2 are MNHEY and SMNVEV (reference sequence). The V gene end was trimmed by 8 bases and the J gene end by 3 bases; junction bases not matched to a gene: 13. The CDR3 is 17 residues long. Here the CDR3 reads CASAPGQGASTKETQYF. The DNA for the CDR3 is TGTGCCAGCGCTCCGGGACAGGGGGCTTCCACCAAAGAGACCCAGTACTTC.

In DNA form, the CDR3 reads TGTGCCAGCAGTACCGGTGTGGCCTACAATGAGCAGTTCTTC. Its protein is CASSTGVAYNEQFF. The chain is built from TRBV13 and TRBJ2-1; no reliable D call. CDR1 and CDR2 from the germline V gene are PRHDT and FYEKMQ (reference sequence). The CDR3 has 14 residues. V lost 6 bases and J lost 2, with 11 bases in between.